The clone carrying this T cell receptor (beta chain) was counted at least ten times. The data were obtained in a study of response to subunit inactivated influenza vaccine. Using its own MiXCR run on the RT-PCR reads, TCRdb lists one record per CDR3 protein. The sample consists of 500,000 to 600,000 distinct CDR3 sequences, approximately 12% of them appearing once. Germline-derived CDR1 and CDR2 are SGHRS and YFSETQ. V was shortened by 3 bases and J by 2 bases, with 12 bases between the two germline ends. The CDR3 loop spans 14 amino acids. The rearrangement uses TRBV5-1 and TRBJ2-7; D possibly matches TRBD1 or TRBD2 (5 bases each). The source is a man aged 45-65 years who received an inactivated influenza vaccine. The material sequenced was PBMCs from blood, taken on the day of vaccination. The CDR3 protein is CASSSGRPPYEQYF. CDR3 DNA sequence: TGCGCCAGCAGCTCGGGACGGCCACCCTACGAGCAGTACTTC.